This note documents a single TCR beta chain sequence. CDR1 and CDR2 (germline): DFQATT, SNEGSKA (reference sequence). V shed 0 bases and J shed 4 bases, with 15 bases lying between them. The CDR3 sequence is 15 residues long. The authors reverse transcribed roughly 0.5 to 1 ug RNA with random hexamers. Across 54 Vbeta and 13 Jbeta, immunoSEQ multiplex PCR amplified TCR beta CDR3. TCRdb reanalysed the immunoSEQ multiplex PCR reads using MiXCR and keeps one entry per CDR3 protein. The sample has 300,000 to 350,000 distinct CDR3 sequences, 92% seen once. The data originate from a study of CD8 T cells in Susac syndrome. Sequencing of TCR beta was performed on blood CD8+ and CD4+ T cells. The multiple sclerosis control cohort comprised treatment-naive individuals presenting with stable or active relapsing-remitting disease. CD8+ and CD4+ T cells were negatively isolated; TEMRA cells were FACS-enriched.

Sequencing was performed on CD4+ T cells from PBMCs. The rearrangement links TRBV20-1 to TRBJ2-5, with a weak D call TRBD2 (7 bases). This sequence was found in a human donor with multiple sclerosis. CDR3 coding DNA: TGCAGTGCTAGAGATACCGGGGGGCCTAGAGAGACCCAGTACTTC. This codes for CSARDTGGPRETQYF.